These 26 T cell receptor beta chains came from one sample sequenced in a study of CD4+ T cells in melanoma. Data came from immunoSEQ multiplex PCR; TCRdb stores just in-frame clones and leaves some out. Altogether over 100,000 clones are present, approximately 90% being singletons, with the ten largest covering 3.3%. Sequenced: peripheral blood. All receptors derive from a human donor with melanoma.

This chain joins TRBV19 and TRBJ2-7; perhaps TRBD2 as D (6 bases). The CDR3 has 11 amino acids. Germline assignment: CDR1 LNHDA and CDR2 SQIVND (reference sequence). Trimming took off 10 bases at V and 7 bases at J, with 14 bases between the two ends. The CDR3 DNA reads TGTGCCACCCAGTCGGGAGCGGAGCAGTACTTC. This translates into CATQSGAEQYF.

The V gene is TRBV7-9, the J gene TRBJ2-7; 7 bases line up with TRBD1. V gave up 5 bases and J gave up 3 bases; unmatched junction bases: 13. CDR1 is SEHNR, CDR2 FQNEAQ, per germline (reference sequence). The CDR3 loop spans 16 amino acids. In DNA, the CDR3 is TGTGCCAGCAGCCTGAACAAGGGGGCTACTCTCTACGAGCAGTACTTC. It encodes CASSLNKGATLYEQYF.

This chain links TRBV6-1 with TRBJ2-7, with TRBD1 matching 9 bases. CDR1 and CDR2 (germline): MNHNS, SASEGT. The V segment lost 1 base and the J segment 2 bases; nucleotides outside the gene matches: 6. The CDR3 is made up of 16 amino acids. CDR3 coding DNA: TGTGCCAGCAGTGAAGTGCTGGGACAGGGCCCCTACGAGCAGTACTTC. Translated, it gives CASSEVLGQGPYEQYF.

V gene TRBV27 combines with J gene TRBJ2-1, with 8 bases identical to TRBD2. CDR1 and CDR2 (germline): MNHEY, SMNVEV (reference sequence). Germline trimming cut 6 bases from V and 0 bases from J; bases unmatched to any gene: 10. CDR3 length equals 17 residues. The CDR3 DNA reads as TGTGCCAGCAGATCGTACGTAGCGGGAAGCTCCTACAATGAGCAGTTCTTC. Its protein is CASRSYVAGSSYNEQFF.

This clone was found once. The chain links TRBV6-6 to TRBJ1-5; D is uncertain. The CDR3 is made up of 15 amino acids. Germline V gene data show CDR1 as MNHNY and CDR2 as SVGAGI (reference sequence). Trimming took off 0 bases at V and 4 bases at J, with 10 bases between the two ends. CDR3 DNA: TGTGCCAGCAGTTACTCTTACAGTCCAAATCAGCCCCAGCATTTT. It translates to CASSYSYSPNQPQHF.

This clone was seen just once. The genes are TRBV28 and TRBJ2-1; maybe TRBD1 (5 bases). The germline V and J ends were trimmed by 8 bases and 7 bases, with 15 bases remaining between them. The length of the CDR3 is 13 residues. Per germline, CDR1 MDHEN and CDR2 SYDVKM. CDR3 bases: TGTGCCAGCGGCGGAGACAGCGTAAATGAGCAGTTCTTC. It yields the protein CASGGDSVNEQFF.

V and J are TRBV19 and TRBJ2-5, with TRBD1 identical over 7 bases. Germline trimming cut 6 bases from V and 2 bases from J; bases unmatched to any gene: 12. The CDR3 has 16 amino acids. In germline, CDR1 is LNHDA, CDR2 SQIVND (reference sequence). The CDR3 protein is CASSTRQGGWQETQYF. The CDR3 region has the DNA TGTGCCAGTAGCACCCGACAGGGCGGTTGGCAAGAGACCCAGTACTTC.

This clone was counted a single time. The gene calls are TRBV5-1 and TRBJ2-5, with D unclear. CDR1 is SGHRS, CDR2 YFSETQ, per germline. V was clipped by 7 bases and J by 4 bases, with 20 bases between them. The CDR3 contains 15 residues. The chain's CDR3 is CASSNSDAVRETQYF. The CDR3 DNA is TGCGCCAGCTCCAATTCGGACGCAGTAAGAGAGACCCAGTACTTC.

The chain uses TRBV7-2 and TRBJ2-7; 9 bases fit TRBD2. V trimming: 8 bases; J trimming: 0 bases; junction bases outside the gene matches: 11. This CDR3 comprises 16 residues. Germline loops: CDR1 SGHTA, CDR2 FQGNSA. CDR3 region: CASQVGLAGPSYEQYF. Written as DNA, the CDR3 is TGTGCCAGCCAAGTGGGGCTAGCGGGGCCCTCCTACGAGCAGTACTTC.

The chain links TRBV7-9 to TRBJ2-3; TRBD2 matches at 14 bases. Germline V lookup: CDR1 SEHNR, CDR2 FQNEAQ (reference sequence). The length of the CDR3 is 15 residues. The ends lost 7 bases at V and 5 bases at J; junction bases unmatched: 5. The CDR3 sequence is CASTRTSGGRDTQYF. The CDR3 nucleotides are TGTGCCAGCACCCGGACTAGCGGGGGGAGAGATACGCAGTATTTT.

This chain connects TRBV27 to TRBJ1-5; D not certain. This CDR3 comprises 13 residues. Trimming stripped 6 bases from V and 11 bases from J, with 17 bases between. Germline V gene lookup returns CDR1 MNHEY and CDR2 SMNVEV (reference sequence). CDR3 sequence: CASRPSELGTQHF. CDR3 nucleotides: TGTGCCAGCAGGCCTAGCGAACTGGGGACCCAGCATTTT.

The gene calls are TRBV30 and TRBJ2-1; 7 bases align to TRBD2. Germline V gene sequence: CDR1 GTSNPN, CDR2 SVGIG (reference sequence). V dropped 8 bases and J dropped 2; count of bases not matched to a gene: 0. The CDR3 extends over 11 amino acids. The CDR3, as DNA: TGTGCCCTAGCGGCCTACAATGAGCAGTTCTTC. Translated, it gives CALAAYNEQFF.

This clone has a handful of counts. The rearrangement links TRBV19 to TRBJ1-5; D ambiguous. The CDR3 is made up of 13 amino acids. V lost 4 bases and J lost 4, with 8 bases in between. The germline V gene encodes CDR1 LNHDA and CDR2 SQIVND (reference sequence). CDR3 coding DNA: TGTGCCAGTAGTAGTTTGGCAAATCAGCCCCAGCATTTT. It translates to CASSSLANQPQHF.

This clone was recorded once. V usage is TRBV19 and J usage is TRBJ2-1, with D unclear. This CDR3 spans 14 amino acids. CDR1 is LNHDA, CDR2 SQIVND, per germline (reference sequence). V was shortened by 3 bases and J by 0 bases, with 6 bases between the two germline ends. This CDR3 is CASSISSSYNEQFF. In DNA, the CDR3 is TGTGCCAGTAGTATTTCCAGCTCCTACAATGAGCAGTTCTTC.

V gene TRBV29-1 combines with J gene TRBJ2-1, with D uncertain. Germline CDR1 and CDR2: SQVTM and ANQGSEA. The CDR3 runs 13 residues. The ends were cut back, 5 bases at V and 6 bases at J, with 14 bases in the middle. The chain's CDR3 is CSVQRVLANEQFF. The DNA of the CDR3 is TGCAGCGTTCAAAGGGTACTCGCCAATGAGCAGTTCTTC.

The V gene is TRBV9, the J gene TRBJ2-3; TRBD2 agrees at 9 bases. The CDR3 is made up of 17 amino acids. Germline V gene sequence: CDR1 SGDLS, CDR2 YYNGEE. The junction had 11 bases not matched to a gene; V was cut back by 3 bases and J by 3 bases. The CDR3 sequence: CASSAGGSLAGTDTQYF. CDR3 coding DNA: TGTGCCAGCAGCGCCGGGGGGAGTCTAGCGGGAACAGATACGCAGTATTTT. The variable domain in full, with the rest retrieved from reference TRBV9 and TRBJ2-3, is DSGVTQTPKHLITATGQRVTLRCSPRSGDLSVYWYQQSLDQGLQFLIQYYNGEERAKGNILERFSAQQFPDLHSELNLSSLELGDSALYFCASSAGGSLAGTDTQYFGPGTRLTVL.

This rearrangement joins TRBV18 to TRBJ2-3; no definite D call. CDR1 KGHSH and CDR2 LQKENI come from the germline V gene. Trimming left V 3 bases short and J 6 bases short, with 4 bases between. This CDR3 contains 11 residues. CDR3 sequence: CASSPKDTQYF. The CDR3 bases are TGTGCCAGCTCACCGAAGGATACGCAGTATTTT.

The rearrangement links TRBV11-2 to TRBJ2-5, with D unclear. Deletions cut 4 bases from V and 7 bases from J, with 13 bases between. The CDR3 runs to 13 residues. CDR1 is SGHAT and CDR2 is FQNNGV in the germline V gene. CDR3 DNA: TGTGCCAGCAGCTCGATAGCACACGGGACCCAGTACTTC. Its protein product is CASSSIAHGTQYF.

The chain combines TRBV5-1 with TRBJ2-1, with 10 bases matching TRBD2. With V trimmed by 3 bases and J by 9 bases, 9 bases remained unmatched. CDR3 length equals 15 residues. Looked up from germline, CDR1 is SGHRS and CDR2 is YFSETQ. CDR3 coding DNA: TGCGCCAGCAGCTGGGGCCTAGCGGGAGACGGTGAGCAGTTCTTC. Its translation: CASSWGLAGDGEQFF.

The chain carries TRBV5-8 and TRBJ2-5; a possible D gene is TRBD1 (6 bases). Trimming pared 3 bases from V and 5 bases from J, leaving 17 bases between. Germline CDR1 is SGHTS and CDR2 is YDEGEE. This CDR3 contains 15 residues. The CDR3 reads CASSWGRQYRETQYF. In nucleotides, the CDR3 is TGTGCCAGCAGCTGGGGGCGACAGTACCGGGAGACCCAGTACTTC.

The chain joins TRBV27 to TRBJ1-4, with a possible D match to TRBD1 (6 bases). The CDR3 covers 14 residues. The germline V gene has CDR1 MNHEY and CDR2 SMNVEV (reference sequence). Trimming cost V 3 bases and J 3 bases, with 8 bases left between them. Here the CDR3 reads CASSLTGPNEKLFF. The CDR3 DNA reads as TGTGCCAGCAGTTTGACAGGACCTAATGAAAAACTGTTTTTT.

For this clone: The sample carries other DNA sequences with the same CDR3. The V gene is TRBV28, the J gene TRBJ2-7; D tentatively reads TRBD1 or TRBD2 (5 bases each). CDR1 and CDR2 from the germline V gene are MDHEN and SYDVKM. There are 12 residues in the CDR3. Trimming pared 3 bases from V and 3 bases from J, leaving 6 bases between. CDR3 amino acids: CASSLRGYEQYF. The CDR3 DNA sequence: TGTGCCAGCAGTTTGAGGGGCTACGAGCAGTACTTC. Variable domain in full (rest from reference TRBV28 and TRBJ2-7): DVKVTQSSRYLVKRTGEKVFLECVQDMDHENMFWYRQDPGLGLRLIYFSYDVKMKEKGDIPEGYSVSREKKERFSLILESASTNQTSMYLCASSLRGYEQYFGPGTRLTVT.

This sequence joins TRBV7-2 and TRBJ2-3, with D possibly matching TRBD2 (6 bases). The V end was cut by 0 bases, the J end by 4 bases, with 20 bases between. The CDR3 runs 18 residues. Germline values: CDR1 SGHTA, CDR2 FQGNSA. The CDR3, as DNA: TGTGCCAGCAGCTTAGCATTTAAGGTGGCTAGCGTGCCAGATACGCAGTATTTT. Amino acids: CASSLAFKVASVPDTQYF. Variable domain in full (rest from reference TRBV7-2 and TRBJ2-3): GAGVSQSPSNKVTEKGKDVELRCDPISGHTALYWYRQSLGQGLEFLIYFQGNSAPDKSGLPSDRFSAERTGGSVSTLTIQRTQQEDSAVYLCASSLAFKVASVPDTQYFGPGTRLTVL.

The J gene is TRBJ2-7, the V gene TRBV19; 10 bases match TRBD2. With V trimmed by 3 bases and J by 3 bases, 8 bases remained unmatched. Germline-derived CDR1 and CDR2 are LNHDA and SQIVND (reference sequence). CDR3 length: 16 amino acids. DNA of the CDR3: TGTGCCAGTAGTATCTCTAGGGCTAGCGGGAGCTACGAGCAGTACTTC. This sequence encodes CASSISRASGSYEQYF.

The chain employs TRBV2 and TRBJ2-1, with D uncertain. V gave up 2 bases and J gave up 5 bases, with 25 bases separating them. This CDR3 contains 19 residues. Germline CDR1 is SNHLY and CDR2 is FYNNEI. CDR3 protein: CASSEWSTRAQTPNNEQFF. The DNA for the CDR3 is TGTGCCAGCAGTGAATGGAGTACCCGGGCTCAAACCCCAAACAATGAGCAGTTCTTC.

The rearrangement uses TRBV7-3 and TRBJ1-3; no reliable D call. V dropped 2 bases and J dropped 0 bases, with 11 bases sitting between them. The CDR3 totals 16 residues. Germline loops: CDR1 SGHTA, CDR2 FQGTGA. Written as DNA, the CDR3 is TGTGCCAGCAGCTTAGACCCCCGAAGCTCTGGAAACACCATATATTTT. Protein product: CASSLDPRSSGNTIYF.